The clone carrying this TCR beta chain was observed once. This sample is drawn from a study of glioma-infiltrating T cells after dendritic cell vaccination. Study information: Autologous tumor lysate-pulsed dendritic cell vaccination was given between the early 2000s and the early 2010s.

The immunoSEQ assay amplified TCRB CDR3 from up to 2 ug DNA. The primer mix had 60 V beta and 13 J beta primers. Using immunoSEQ multiplex PCR, the repertoire was profiled, and TCRdb retains in-frame clones only, with some absent. The table records about 92,000 clones, approximately 84% of them present only once. PBMC sampling occurred before vaccination, two weeks after the third dose, and at progression. Germline lookup yields CDR1 LNHNV and CDR2 YYDKDF (reference sequence). This CDR3 contains 15 residues. V lost 5 bases to trimming and J lost 4 bases; unmatched junction nucleotides: 11. This sequence originates from a human donor with glioblastoma. Sequenced material: blood, taken before dendritic cell vaccination. The chain is built from TRBV15 and TRBJ2-7; the match to TRBD2 covers 7 bases. This chain's CDR3 is CATSPSGRAGYEQYF. CDR3 DNA sequence: TGTGCCACCAGCCCAAGTGGGAGGGCAGGGTACGAGCAGTACTTC.